This is a list of T cell receptor beta chains from one sample in a study of blood T cells in healthy people across ages. Each CDR3 protein is one row after TCRdb ran MiXCR on the 5' RACE reads. The sample yields some 560,000 distinct CDR3 sequences, about 26% seen once. Another study also made use of these data, one on T cells of mothers and their children.

Specimen: blood. The source of these receptors is a boy aged 2 to 9 in good health. The CDR3 runs from the conserved cysteine through the conserved F or W. Fields, in order: D gene, V gene, J gene, CDR3 length, clone size, CDR3 protein, CDR3 DNA. D genes are given only for firm matches. Part of the rows lack a size; the others show once, few, many or a class for expanded clones.

TRBD1	TRBV13	TRBJ1-4	14	-	CASSYRQGGEKLFF	TGTGCCAGCAGCTATCGACAGGGTGGGGAAAAACTGTTTTTT
-	TRBV9	TRBJ2-2	14	few	CASSVRLYTGELFF	TGTGCCAGCAGCGTAAGACTTTACACCGGGGAGCTGTTTTTT
-	TRBV15	TRBJ1-6	19	once	CATSRGVAPSASYNSPLHF	TGTGCCACCAGCAGAGGAGTGGCCCCCTCCGCCTCCTATAATTCACCCCTCCACTTT
-	TRBV20-1	TRBJ2-7	12	-	CSAVTGSYEQYF	TGCAGTGCTGTGACTGGATCCTACGAGCAGTACTTC
TRBD1	TRBV6-2/TRBV6-3	TRBJ2-5	13	-	CASSNTGEETQYF	TGTGCCAGCAGTAATACAGGGGAAGAGACCCAGTACTTC
-	TRBV7-9	TRBJ2-3	18	once	CASSDQFARGWSTDTQYF	TGTGCCAGCAGCGACCAATTTGCGAGGGGATGGAGCACAGATACGCAGTATTTT
TRBD1	TRBV5-1	TRBJ1-3	16	-	CASSLSLTGAGNTIYF	TGCGCCAGCAGCTTGAGCTTGACAGGGGCTGGAAACACCATATATTTT
TRBD2	TRBV13	TRBJ2-1	17	-	CASSPRTGGSMGNEQFF	TGTGCCAGCAGCCCGAGGACTGGCGGGAGTATGGGCAATGAGCAGTTCTTC
-	TRBV6-6	TRBJ2-2	16	few	CASSTTGKANTGELFF	TGTGCCAGCAGTACGACAGGAAAAGCGAACACCGGGGAGCTGTTTTTT
TRBD1	TRBV6-5	TRBJ1-6	15	few	CASRFRDRYNSPLHF	TGTGCCAGCAGGTTCCGGGACAGATATAATTCACCCCTCCACTTT
-	TRBV5-1	TRBJ1-1	14	-	CASSLEGRGLEAFF	TGCGCCAGCAGCTTGGAGGGCAGGGGCCTAGAAGCTTTCTTT
-	TRBV10-3	TRBJ2-5	13	few	CAIQPGTEETQYF	TGTGCCATCCAACCGGGGACGGAGGAGACCCAGTACTTC
-	TRBV6-6	TRBJ2-1	14	-	CASSYSRGLGEQFF	TGTGCCAGCAGTTATAGTAGGGGATTGGGTGAGCAGTTCTTC
TRBD2	TRBV20-1	TRBJ2-1	14	-	CSASPSGSYGEQFF	TGCAGTGCTAGCCCTAGCGGGAGCTATGGGGAGCAGTTCTTC
TRBD1	TRBV15	TRBJ2-7	17	few	CATSRDTSGTGFYEQYF	TGTGCCACCAGCAGAGACACGTCCGGGACAGGATTTTATGAGCAGTACTTC
TRBD1	TRBV9	TRBJ2-1	15	-	CASSVEGTGANEQFF	TGTGCCAGCAGCGTAGAGGGGACAGGGGCCAATGAGCAGTTCTTC
TRBD1	TRBV7-9	TRBJ2-7	11	-	CASSLTGFLIF	TGTGCCAGCAGCCTGACAGGGTTCCTTATCTTC
TRBD1	TRBV10-1	TRBJ1-1	15	-	CASSRDRGPDGEAFF	TGCGCCAGCAGTCGGGACAGGGGGCCGGACGGTGAAGCTTTCTTT
TRBD1	TRBV20-1	TRBJ1-2	15	-	CSARGQGAHGYGYTF	TGCAGTGCCCGGGGACAGGGGGCGCATGGCTATGGCTACACCTTC
TRBD1	TRBV29-1	TRBJ1-2	13	few	CSVESGGDYGYTF	TGCAGCGTTGAATCAGGGGGCGACTATGGCTACACCTTC
-	TRBV10-3	TRBJ2-7	11	few	CAISDGYEQYF	TGTGCCATCAGTGACGGGTACGAGCAGTACTTC
TRBD2	TRBV20-1	TRBJ2-2	16	many	CSARDYSGGNTGELFF	TGCAGTGCTAGAGATTACAGCGGGGGAAACACCGGGGAGCTGTTTTTT
TRBD1	TRBV20-1	TRBJ2-2	18	-	CSARAGGQGAVNTGELFF	TGCAGTGCTAGGGCCGGGGGACAGGGGGCTGTGAACACCGGGGAGCTGTTTTTT
TRBD1	TRBV6-5	TRBJ2-3	14	-	CASSRDSYTDTQYF	TGTGCCAGCAGCCGGGACAGCTACACAGATACGCAGTATTTT
-	TRBV12-3/TRBV12-4	TRBJ1-4	16	-	CASSSSFPRGSEKLFF	TGTGCCAGCAGTTCTAGCTTCCCCAGGGGTTCCGAAAAACTGTTTTTT
TRBD1	TRBV5-5	TRBJ2-7	14	-	CASSFDRGTYEQYF	TGTGCCAGCAGCTTCGACAGGGGTACCTACGAGCAGTACTTC
TRBD1	TRBV3-1	TRBJ2-2	17	-	CASSPWGQGRNTGELFF	TGTGCCAGCAGCCCATGGGGACAGGGGCGGAACACCGGGGAGCTGTTTTTT
-	TRBV6-5	TRBJ1-5	14	-	CASSWGNGNQPQHF	TGTGCCAGCAGTTGGGGGAATGGCAATCAGCCCCAGCATTTT
-	TRBV2	TRBJ2-4	16	few	CASRGGGPLAKNIQYF	TGTGCCAGCAGGGGCGGGGGCCCCCTAGCCAAAAACATTCAGTACTTC
-	TRBV15	TRBJ2-1	14	few	CATSTPESGNEQFF	TGTGCCACCAGCACACCAGAGTCGGGAAATGAGCAGTTCTTC
-	TRBV14	TRBJ2-7	14	-	CASSRGQQPYEQYF	TGTGCCAGCAGCCGGGGACAACAGCCCTACGAGCAGTACTTC
TRBD1	TRBV24-1	TRBJ1-1	17	few	CTTSVDPRTGPDTEAFF	TGTACCACCAGTGTCGACCCTCGGACAGGGCCGGACACTGAAGCTTTCTTT
TRBD2	TRBV19	TRBJ2-1	15	-	CASSSKRDSGGEQFF	TGTGCCAGTAGTTCGAAACGGGACTCGGGGGGGGAGCAGTTCTTC
-	TRBV20-1	TRBJ2-5	15	-	CSARDSGVSQETQYF	TGCAGTGCTAGAGATTCCGGGGTGTCCCAAGAGACCCAGTACTTC
-	TRBV12-3/TRBV12-4	TRBJ2-3	14	few	CASSPRLGEDTQYF	TGTGCCAGCAGTCCCCGACTAGGGGAAGATACGCAGTATTTT
-	TRBV30	TRBJ2-3	12	many	CAWSPVSRSWYF	TGTGCCTGGAGCCCAGTCTCTCGCTCGTGGTATTTT
-	TRBV15	TRBJ2-5	21	-	CATSRDRGRGSETEFQETQYF	TGTGCCACCAGCAGAGATAGGGGACGGGGTAGCGAGACCGAATTCCAAGAGACCCAGTACTTC
-	TRBV28	TRBJ1-1	13	once	CASRRGGDTEAFF	TGTGCCAGCAGGCGGGGAGGGGACACTGAAGCTTTCTTT
TRBD2	TRBV7-3	TRBJ2-3	15	-	CASSLTSGGSDTQYF	TGTGCCAGCAGCTTAACTAGCGGGGGTTCAGATACGCAGTATTTT
-	TRBV6-2/TRBV6-3	TRBJ2-2	15	many	CASSFTGRDTGELFF	TGTGCCAGCAGTTTCACAGGGAGGGACACCGGGGAGCTGTTTTTT
-	TRBV6-5	TRBJ2-7	12	-	CASSRLDREQYF	TGCGCCAGCAGCCGACTAGACCGTGAGCAGTACTTC
-	TRBV12-3/TRBV12-4	TRBJ2-2	14	-	CASSLAGSTGELFF	TGTGCCAGCAGTTTAGCGGGAAGTACCGGGGAGCTGTTTTTT
TRBD1	TRBV7-7	TRBJ1-2	16	many	CASSLAEQGRDYGYTF	TGTGCCAGCAGCTTAGCCGAACAGGGGAGGGACTATGGCTACACCTTC
-	TRBV7-3	TRBJ2-5	13	-	CASSMDIQETQYF	TGTGCCAGCAGCATGGACATCCAAGAGACCCAGTACTTC
-	TRBV7-2	TRBJ2-2	14	-	CASSLRGRTGELFF	TGTGCCAGCAGCTTACGGGGACGGACCGGGGAGCTGTTTTTT
-	TRBV15	TRBJ1-3	18	-	CATSSRTGRGRAGNTIYF	TGTGCCACCAGCAGCCGAACCGGACGGGGGAGAGCTGGAAACACCATATATTTT
-	TRBV12-5	TRBJ2-5	16	few	CASGLVLGQTEETQYF	TGTGCTAGTGGTTTGGTACTCGGACAGACCGAAGAGACCCAGTACTTC
-	TRBV5-1	TRBJ1-2	14	-	CASSLGRDGYGYTF	TGCGCCAGCAGCTTGGGCAGGGATGGCTATGGCTACACCTTC
-	TRBV4-1	TRBJ2-3	14	few	CASSQDWNTDTQYF	TGCGCCAGCAGCCAAGATTGGAACACAGATACGCAGTATTTT
TRBD2	TRBV14	TRBJ2-3	16	few	CASSPRVQRGIDTQYF	TGTGCCAGCAGCCCCCGGGTCCAGCGGGGAATAGATACGCAGTATTTT
TRBD1	TRBV29-1	TRBJ2-7	12	few	CSVMTGAYEQYF	TGCAGCGTTATGACAGGGGCCTACGAGCAGTACTTC
TRBD1	TRBV20-1	TRBJ2-3	15	-	CSARLPGGSSDTQYF	TGCAGTGCTAGACTCCCAGGGGGTAGTTCAGATACGCAGTATTTT
TRBD1	TRBV7-2	TRBJ1-3	13	-	CASSSGQGDTIYF	TGTGCCAGCAGCTCGGGACAGGGGGACACCATATATTTT
-	TRBV10-3	TRBJ1-4	15	-	CAIGGGRSTNEKLFF	TGTGCCATCGGCGGGGGCCGATCAACTAATGAAAAACTGTTTTTT
-	TRBV24-1	TRBJ1-5	9	few	CATNQPQHF	TGTGCCACCAATCAGCCCCAGCATTTT
TRBD2	TRBV6-6	TRBJ2-1	17	-	CASSYPGLAGRYNEQFF	TGTGCCAGCAGTTATCCGGGACTAGCGGGCCGCTACAATGAGCAGTTCTTC
TRBD2	TRBV20-1	TRBJ2-1	15	many	CSAKALAGLTNEQFF	TGCAGTGCAAAGGCGCTAGCGGGCCTAACCAATGAGCAGTTCTTC
-	TRBV7-3	TRBJ2-3	14	-	CASSLNDGTDTQYF	TGTGCCAGCAGCTTAAACGACGGCACAGATACGCAGTATTTT
TRBD1	TRBV19	TRBJ1-2	13	-	CASRLDREHGYTF	TGTGCCAGTAGGCTCGACAGGGAGCATGGCTACACCTTC